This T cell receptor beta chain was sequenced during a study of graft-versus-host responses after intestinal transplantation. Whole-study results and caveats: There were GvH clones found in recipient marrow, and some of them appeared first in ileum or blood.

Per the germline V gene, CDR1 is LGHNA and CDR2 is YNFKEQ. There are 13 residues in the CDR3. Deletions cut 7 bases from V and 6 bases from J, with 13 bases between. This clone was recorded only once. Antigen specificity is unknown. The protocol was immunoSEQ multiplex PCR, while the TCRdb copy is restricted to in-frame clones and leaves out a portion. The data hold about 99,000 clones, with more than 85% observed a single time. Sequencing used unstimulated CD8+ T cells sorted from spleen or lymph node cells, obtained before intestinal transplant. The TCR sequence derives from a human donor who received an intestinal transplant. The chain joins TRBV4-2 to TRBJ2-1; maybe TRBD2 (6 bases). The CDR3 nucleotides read TGTGCCAGCACTGACCCGGGACTCAATGAGCAGTTCTTC. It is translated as CASTDPGLNEQFF.